The present T cell receptor (beta chain) was sequenced within a study of blood T cell repertoires in COVID-19. In the original workflow: The assay estimated nucleated cells by amplifying reference gene primers. The protocol was immunoSEQ multiplex PCR, while the TCRdb copy is restricted to in-frame clones and leaves out a portion. V and J calls and clone size are those listed in that table; D and trimming were worked out from the DNA. The table has around 280,000 clones, around 89% seen once. This sequence originates from a woman between 18 and 29 years old with acute COVID-19. Sequenced input: PBMCs or T cells enriched from blood (not recorded which).

CDR3 region: CASSPPSGSYNEQFF. The CDR3 coding sequence is TGCGCCAGCAGCCCCCCTAGCGGGAGTTACAATGAGCAGTTCTTC. The chain combines TRBV10-2 with TRBJ2-1; 10 nucleotides match TRBD2. CDR3 size: 15 residues. The germline V gene encodes CDR1 WSHSY and CDR2 SAAADI. V lost 6 bases to trimming and J lost 4 bases; unmatched junction nucleotides: 6.